The clone carrying this T cell receptor beta chain was counted ten times or more. The antigen remains unidentified. The source of the sample is a study of early T cells in non-severe SARS-CoV-2 infection. About the study: Chains stayed unpaired after sequencing of bulk RNA from unsorted whole blood.

V was clipped by 0 bases and J by 1 base, with 7 bases between them. CDR1 is SGHNT and CDR2 is YYREEE in the germline V gene (reference sequence). The CDR3 has 14 residues. Individual cDNA molecules were tagged with unique molecular identifiers. TCRdb analysed the 5' RACE reads with MiXCR anew, one entry per CDR3 protein. The table has 20,000 to 30,000 distinct CDR3 sequences, 4.3% seen once. Overall study findings and caveats: Private and CD4 specificities were missed by VDJdb matching, skewed to anti-spike CD8.

This TCR derives from an adult who was a healthcare worker with PCR-confirmed SARS-CoV-2 infection or an uninfected control (not recorded which). Sample: whole blood. The rearrangement links TRBV5-4 to TRBJ2-5; no firm D call. CDR3 residues: CASSLGGTQETQYF. As DNA, the CDR3 is TGTGCCAGCAGCTTGGGTGGTACCCAAGAGACCCAGTACTTC. Together with reference TRBV5-4 and TRBJ2-5, the CDR3 gives the full variable domain: ETGVTQSPTHLIKTRGQQVTLRCSSQSGHNTVSWYQQALGQGPQFIFQYYREEENGRGNFPPRFSGLQFPNYSSELNVNALELDDSALYLCASSLGGTQETQYFGPGTRLLVL.